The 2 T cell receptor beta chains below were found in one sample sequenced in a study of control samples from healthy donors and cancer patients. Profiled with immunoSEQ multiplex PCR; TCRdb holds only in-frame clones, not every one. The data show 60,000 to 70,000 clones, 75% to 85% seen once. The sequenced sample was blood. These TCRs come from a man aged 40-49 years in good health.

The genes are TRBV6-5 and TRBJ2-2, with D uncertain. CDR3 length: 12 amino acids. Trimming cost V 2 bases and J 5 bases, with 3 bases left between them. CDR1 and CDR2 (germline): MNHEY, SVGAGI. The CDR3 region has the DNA TGTGCCAGCAGTTACGGGACCGGGGAGCTGTTTTTT. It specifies CASSYGTGELFF.

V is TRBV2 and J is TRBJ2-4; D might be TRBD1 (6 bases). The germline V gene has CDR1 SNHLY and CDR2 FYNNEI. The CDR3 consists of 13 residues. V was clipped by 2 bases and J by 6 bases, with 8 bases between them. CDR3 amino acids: CASSERTVNIQYF. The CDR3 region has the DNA TGTGCCAGCAGTGAACGGACAGTAAACATTCAGTACTTC. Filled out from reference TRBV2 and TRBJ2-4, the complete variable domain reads EPEVTQTPSHQVTQMGQEVILRCVPISNHLYFYWYRQILGQKVEFLVSFYNNEISEKSEIFDDQFSVERPDGSNFTLKIRSTKLEDSAMYFCASSERTVNIQYFGAGTRLSVL.